This TCR beta chain was sequenced for a study of patients and donors after allogeneic stem cell transplantation. TCRdb fed the RT-PCR reads into MiXCR, producing one record per CDR3 protein. This table holds about 40,000 distinct CDR3 sequences, roughly 30% found once. Material for sequencing was blood, either unsorted or a sorted T cell fraction (not recorded which). This TCR was sampled from a human donor who was either an allogeneic HSCT recipient or a stem cell or donor lymphocyte infusion donor (not recorded which). It is not recorded whose cells these are; they may come from a transplant donor.

The CDR3 region has the DNA TGTGCCAGCGGGACAGGAATCTATGGCTACACCTTC. Amino acid sequence: CASGTGIYGYTF. The gene calls are TRBV6-2 or TRBV6-3 and TRBJ1-2; 8 nucleotides line up with TRBD1. The CDR3 is made up of 12 amino acids. V lost 8 bases, J lost 4 bases, and 3 bases stayed unmatched. Germline CDR1 is MNHEY and CDR2 is SVGEGT.